This T cell receptor beta chain was recorded in a study of OX40 agonist ivuxolimab in advanced cancers. Across the whole study: Patients took ivuxolimab, an agonistic anti-OX40 (CD134) antibody. While on treatment, patients had intravenous ivuxolimab at 0.01 to 10 mg/kg every 2 weeks. Overall study results and limits: At 0.1 to 3.0 mg/kg, clonal expansion of CD4+ and CD8+ blood T cells had occurred by week 6. Some of the lowest clonal expansion was seen in partial responders at 0.1-3.0 mg/kg.

This clone appeared a few times. Its specificity is not known. Clones were read by immunoSEQ multiplex PCR, and TCRdb kept only the in-frame ones, dropping some. The repertoire includes fewer than 65,000 clones, approximately 79% of them detected once, and over 3% sits in the top ten. CDR3 size: 13 residues. Germline V gives CDR1 SQVTM, CDR2 ANQGSEA. The sequenced sample was CD4+ or CD8+ T cells sorted from blood, obtained in a trial of the OX40 agonist ivuxolimab. The chain recombines TRBV29-1 with TRBJ1-2, with TRBD1 matching over 8 bases. The sequence was collected from an adult with an advanced solid tumor such as melanoma, head and neck, liver or kidney cancer. The DNA for the CDR3 is TGCAGTGATACAGGGGGTCCTAACTATGGCTACACCTTC. It yields the protein CSDTGGPNYGYTF.